This TCR beta chain was retrieved from a study of cytomegalovirus exposure and HLA in healthy donors. Primers included in the PCR were 60 Vbeta and 13 Jbeta primers. Profiled with immunoSEQ multiplex PCR; TCRdb holds only in-frame clones, not every one. The sample lists about 98,000 clones, over 70% occurring once. The V gene's germline CDR1 is SGHDN and CDR2 FVKESK. CDR3 length: 14 amino acids. The V end lost 4 bases, the J end lost 1 base, and 9 bases lay between the germline ends. Sequencing was carried out using PBMCs. This TCR came from a man aged 18-30 years in good health and CMV-seropositive. The V call is TRBV14, the J call TRBJ2-3; D possibly corresponds to TRBD1 (6 bases). The CDR3 nucleotides read TGTGCCAGCAGCCGACAGGCCCGCACAGATACGCAGTATTTT. It codes for CASSRQARTDTQYF.